Shown below are 13 T cell receptor beta chains from a single sample sequenced in a study of cytomegalovirus exposure and HLA in healthy donors. Researchers ran the PCR with 60 Vbeta and 13 Jbeta primers. Clones were read by immunoSEQ multiplex PCR, and TCRdb kept only the in-frame ones, dropping some. The data show 210,000 or so clones, roughly 80% seen once. Material for sequencing was PBMCs. The receptors stem from a man aged 40-49 years in good health and CMV-seronegative.

The V gene is TRBV5-1, the J gene TRBJ2-7; 9 bases align to TRBD1. With 3 bases clipped from V and 0 bases from J, the junction kept 10 bases outside the gene matches. The germline CDR1 and CDR2 sequences are SGHRS and YFSETQ. The CDR3 contains 17 residues. The CDR3 nucleotides read TGCGCCAGCAGCTGGATCCCTACAGGGGGCTTCTCCTACGAGCAGTACTTC. It yields the protein CASSWIPTGGFSYEQYF.

The chain carries TRBV7-2 and TRBJ2-3; 10 bases fit TRBD2. This CDR3 has 15 residues. Germline lookup yields CDR1 SGHTA and CDR2 FQGNSA. V dropped 0 bases and J dropped 5; count of bases not matched to a gene: 2. CDR3 DNA: TGTGCCAGCAGCTTAGCTAGCGGGAGGCGAGATACGCAGTATTTT. Translating it yields CASSLASGRRDTQYF.

This chain links TRBV5-1 with TRBJ1-2, with 9 positions matching TRBD1. V dropped 0 bases and J dropped 3; count of bases not matched to a gene: 3. Germline V lookup: CDR1 SGHRS, CDR2 YFSETQ. This CDR3 comprises 15 residues. CDR3 loop: CASSLGDRADYGYTF. CDR3 in DNA: TGCGCCAGCAGCTTGGGGGACAGGGCAGACTATGGCTACACCTTC.

The chain links TRBV9 to TRBJ1-1; D possibly corresponds to TRBD1 (6 bases). V lost 3 bases, J lost 4 bases, and 13 bases lay in between. CDR3 length equals 14 residues. The germline CDR1 and CDR2 sequences are SGDLS and YYNGEE. CDR3 nucleotides: TGTGCCAGCAGCGGAGGGACATCCGGCACTGAAGCTTTCTTT. Translating gives CASSGGTSGTEAFF.

This clone was seen more than once but under ten times. This rearrangement joins TRBV5-6 to TRBJ2-2, with TRBD1 as a possible D gene (6 bases). V lost 4 bases and J lost 7, with 8 bases in between. Germline lookup yields CDR1 SGHDT and CDR2 YYEEEE. The CDR3 loop spans 12 amino acids. CDR3 loop: CASSMTGGELFF. Written as DNA, the CDR3 is TGTGCCAGCAGCATGACAGGCGGGGAGCTGTTTTTT.

V usage is TRBV7-9 and J usage is TRBJ1-2; TRBD1 matches 10 bases. There are 15 residues in the CDR3. Looked up from germline, CDR1 is SEHNR and CDR2 is FQNEAQ (reference sequence). Trimming took 3 bases from V and 8 from J; bases not matched to a gene: 9. The chain's CDR3 is CASSFYTGTGDGYTF. In DNA, the CDR3 is TGTGCCAGCAGCTTTTACACCGGGACAGGGGACGGCTACACCTTC.

This rearrangement joins TRBV19 to TRBJ2-3; TRBD2 agrees at 8 bases. In germline, CDR1 is LNHDA, CDR2 SQIVND (reference sequence). The CDR3 consists of 16 residues. V lost 6 bases to trimming and J lost 0 bases; unmatched junction nucleotides: 8. The CDR3: CASSHFSSGSTDTQYF. The DNA of the CDR3 is TGTGCCAGTAGCCACTTCTCTAGCGGGAGCACAGATACGCAGTATTTT. The full variable domain, with the rest looked up from reference TRBV19 and TRBJ2-3, is DGGITQSPKYLFRKEGQNVTLSCEQNLNHDAMYWYRQDPGQGLRLIYYSQIVNDFQKGDIAEGYSVSREKKESFPLTVTSAQKNPTAFYLCASSHFSSGSTDTQYFGPGTRLTVL.

This chain joins TRBV11-2 and TRBJ1-4; 7 nucleotides match TRBD1. This CDR3 region has 14 residues. After removal of 1 base from V and 7 bases from J, the junction contained 3 bases not matched to a gene. Per the germline V gene, CDR1 is SGHAT and CDR2 is FQNNGV. CDR3 sequence: CASSLGRGSEKLFF. DNA of the CDR3: TGTGCCAGCAGCTTAGGCAGGGGGTCTGAAAAACTGTTTTTT.

The chain combines TRBV6-6 with TRBJ1-4, with 9 positions matching TRBD1. From germline, CDR1 is MNHNY and CDR2 SVGAGI (reference sequence). The CDR3 covers 14 residues. V shed 5 bases, J shed 5 bases, and the junction held 3 bases outside the gene matches. The DNA for the CDR3 is TGTGCCAGCAGTACCGGGACAGGGAATGAAAAACTGTTTTTT. Translated, it gives CASSTGTGNEKLFF.

This clone was detected only a few times. V is TRBV5-1 and J is TRBJ2-5; D ambiguous. CDR3 length: 13 amino acids. V was pared by 1 base and J by 7 bases, with 11 bases between. The germline CDR1 and CDR2 sequences are SGHRS and YFSETQ. The chain's CDR3 is CASSLSTAATQYF. CDR3 sequence (DNA): TGCGCCAGCAGCTTGAGCACGGCGGCGACCCAGTACTTC.

V and J are TRBV5-1 and TRBJ2-5, with TRBD2 matching 7 bases. Unmatched junction bases numbered 5, after V lost 2 bases and J lost 1 base. This CDR3 is 15 amino acids long. CDR1 SGHRS and CDR2 YFSETQ come from the germline V gene. The CDR3 protein is CASSFSAGTQETQYF. CDR3 sequence (DNA): TGCGCCAGCAGCTTCTCAGCGGGGACCCAAGAGACCCAGTACTTC.

The chain links TRBV5-8 to TRBJ1-3; D is unresolved. Per the germline V gene, CDR1 is SGHTS and CDR2 is YDEGEE. This CDR3 comprises 15 residues. Trimming took 1 base from V and 0 from J, leaving 8 bases between them. This chain's CDR3 is CASSLRRNSGNTIYF. The CDR3 bases are TGTGCCAGCAGCTTGCGGCGGAACTCTGGAAACACCATATATTTT. Full variable domain (remainder filled in from reference TRBV5-8 and TRBJ1-3): EAGVTQSPTHLIKTRGQQATLRCSPISGHTSVYWYQQALGLGLQFLLWYDEGEERNRGNFPPRFSGRQFPNYSSELNVNALELEDSALYLCASSLRRNSGNTIYFGEGSWLTVV.

The CDR3 loop is CASSLAISPGDNYGYTF. The CDR3 DNA is TGTGCCAGCAGCTTAGCGATATCGCCAGGGGATAACTATGGCTACACCTTC. V and J are TRBV7-9 and TRBJ1-2; a weak D match, TRBD1 (6 bases). Between the trimmed V and J ends, which lost 0 bases and 1 base, there was a span of 15 bases. Per the germline V gene, CDR1 is SEHNR and CDR2 is FQNEAQ (reference sequence). The CDR3 is 17 residues long.